This T cell receptor beta chain was retrieved from a study of human T cells and chemical hapten exposure. The overall study: A patient group, mainly female, showed alopecia areata, totalis or universalis.

Indicated time point: patch test 1, 2 weeks after DPC sensitization. The treatment was: therapeutic diphenylcyclopropenone sensitization with weekly scalp DPC. Extraction yielded total RNA from whole blood (unfractionated). Germline CDR1 is SGHAT and CDR2 is FQNNGV. The CDR3 runs to 18 residues. With 3 bases removed from V and 0 bases from J, the gap between germline ends came to 19 bases. TCRdb re-called the RACE reads through MiXCR, storing one row per CDR3 protein. The table lists more than 90,000 distinct CDR3 sequences, about 10% of them singletons. This clonotype occurred many times. The V call is TRBV11-2, the J call TRBJ2-3; D is possibly TRBD1 (6 bases). Here the sequenced sample was whole blood, taken in connection with sensitization to the hapten diphenylcyclopropenone (DPC). The source of this sequence is a man aged 35 to 55 with alopecia areata. Some clones in this sample may be carry-over from other donors' samples. In nucleotides, the CDR3 is TGTGCCAGCAGCTTTGGCCCCCCAGGGCAGGGGAGCACAGATACGCAGTATTTT. Amino acid sequence: CASSFGPPGQGSTDTQYF.